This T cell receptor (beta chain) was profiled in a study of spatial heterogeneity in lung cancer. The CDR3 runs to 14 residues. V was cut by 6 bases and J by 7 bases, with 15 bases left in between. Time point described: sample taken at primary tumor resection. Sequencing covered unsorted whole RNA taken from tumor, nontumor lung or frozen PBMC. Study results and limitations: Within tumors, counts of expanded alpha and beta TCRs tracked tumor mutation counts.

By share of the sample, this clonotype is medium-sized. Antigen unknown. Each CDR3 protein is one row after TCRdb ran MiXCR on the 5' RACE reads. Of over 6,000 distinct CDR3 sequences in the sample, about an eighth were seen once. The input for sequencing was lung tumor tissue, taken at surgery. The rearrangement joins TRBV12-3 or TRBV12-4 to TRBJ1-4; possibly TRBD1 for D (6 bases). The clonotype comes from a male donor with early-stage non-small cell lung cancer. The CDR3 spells CASRQQGLGEKLFF. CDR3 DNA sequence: TGTGCCAGCAGGCAACAGGGTTTAGGTGAAAAACTGTTTTTT.